These 18 T cell receptor beta chains came from one sample sequenced in a study of shared clonotypes between healthy human individuals. Method: immunoSEQ multiplex PCR; TCRdb's copy keeps in-frame clones and lacks some. The profile covers 740,000 or so clones, with 73% appearing a single time and around 1.8% taken by the ten largest. The sequenced sample consisted of memory CD4+ T cells sorted from blood. Subset meaning: CD45RA-negative fraction. The receptors originated from a woman aged 30 to 39 in good health.

The V gene is TRBV28, the J gene TRBJ1-4; D is undetermined. The CDR3 has 16 residues. The germline V and J ends were trimmed by 5 bases and 4 bases, with 17 bases remaining between them. Germline assignment: CDR1 MDHEN and CDR2 SYDVKM. The DNA of the CDR3 is TGTGCCAGCAGTCCCCAGGTGGCCGGGATTAATGAAAAACTGTTTTTT. Protein product: CASSPQVAGINEKLFF.

The chain joins TRBV2 to TRBJ2-5; D is unclear. The CDR3 is made up of 13 amino acids. V was clipped by 4 bases and J by 1 base, with 7 bases between them. The germline gives CDR1 SNHLY, CDR2 FYNNEI. The CDR3 here is CASSVYSQETQYF. The CDR3 nucleotides read TGTGCCAGCAGTGTGTACAGCCAAGAGACCCAGTACTTC.

The chain employs TRBV5-1 and TRBJ1-1; tentative D call: TRBD1 (5 bases). The CDR3 has 14 residues. CDR1 is SGHRS and CDR2 is YFSETQ in the germline V gene. The ends were cut back, 0 bases at V and 7 bases at J, with 13 bases in the middle. CDR3: CASSLALLGGEAFF. The DNA of the CDR3 is TGCGCCAGCAGCTTGGCCCTCCTCGGGGGTGAAGCTTTCTTT. The variable domain in full, completed from reference TRBV5-1 and TRBJ1-1, reads KAGVTQTPRYLIKTRGQQVTLSCSPISGHRSVSWYQQTPGQGLQFLFEYFSETQRNKGNFPGRFSGRQFSNSRSEMNVSTLELGDSALYLCASSLALLGGEAFFGQGTRLTVV.

This clone was recorded a few times. The genes are TRBV7-8 and TRBJ2-7; 11 nucleotides match TRBD2. The CDR3 sequence is 16 residues long. CDR1 is SGHVS, CDR2 FQNEAQ, per germline. With 3 bases clipped from V and 6 bases from J, the junction kept 10 bases outside the gene matches. CDR3 residues: CASSFLSGRAGGEQYF. The CDR3 nucleotides are TGTGCCAGCAGCTTTCTTAGCGGGAGGGCCGGAGGCGAGCAGTACTTC.

The chain links TRBV11-2 to TRBJ2-1; 7 bases fit TRBD1. The CDR3 extends over 15 amino acids. From germline, CDR1 is SGHAT and CDR2 FQNNGV. V lost 3 bases to trimming and J lost 0 bases; unmatched junction nucleotides: 2. DNA for the CDR3: TGTGCCAGCAGCTTTGACAGGGCCTCCTACAATGAGCAGTTCTTC. It encodes CASSFDRASYNEQFF.

V usage is TRBV10-2 and J usage is TRBJ1-1; TRBD1 matches 8 bases. Germline V lookup: CDR1 WSHSY, CDR2 SAAADI. The V gene end was trimmed by 6 bases and the J gene end by 1 base; junction bases not matched to a gene: 1. This CDR3 comprises 13 residues. The CDR3 spells CASRGQANTEAFF. Here the CDR3 DNA reads TGCGCCAGCAGGGGACAGGCGAACACTGAAGCTTTCTTT.

This clone was recorded a few times. The chain joins TRBV10-1 to TRBJ1-1; TRBD1 agrees at 8 bases. With V trimmed by 3 bases and J by 4 bases, 10 bases remained unmatched. The CDR3 covers 16 residues. Germline V lookup: CDR1 WNHNN, CDR2 SYGVQD (reference sequence). The CDR3 DNA reads TGCGCCAGCAGTGACTCAAGCAGGGGGCAGAGCACTGAAGCTTTCTTT. It is translated as CASSDSSRGQSTEAFF.

With respect to this clone: The same CDR3 is also encoded by other DNA sequences in this sample. This sequence joins TRBV5-1 and TRBJ1-1; D perhaps matches TRBD1 (5 bases). Germline CDR1 SGHRS, CDR2 YFSETQ. This CDR3 has 13 residues. Deletions cut 0 bases from V and 4 bases from J, with 7 bases between. CDR3 nucleotides: TGCGCCAGCAGCTTGGTAAGGGGCACTGAAGCTTTCTTT. Protein product: CASSLVRGTEAFF.

As for this clone: Being one base from a much bigger clone, this may be a read error. The J gene is TRBJ2-3, the V gene TRBV11-2; D not certain. Germline-derived CDR1 and CDR2 are SGHAT and FQNNGV. This CDR3 is built from 16 residues. In DNA form, the CDR3 reads TGTGCCAGCAGCAAGACGGACGTAAGGGTCGCAGATATGCAGTATTTT. This translates into CASSKTDVRVADMQYF.

V usage is TRBV6-4 and J usage is TRBJ2-2; D may match TRBD1 or TRBD2 (5 bases each). Germline CDR1 reads MRHNA; CDR2 reads SNTAGT. Trimming stripped 6 bases from V and 2 bases from J, with 16 bases between. This CDR3 has 16 amino acids. CDR3 coding DNA: TGTGCCAGCAGCCTCGAGGGGTCGGACAACACCGGGGAGCTGTTTTTT. Translating it yields CASSLEGSDNTGELFF.

The chain couples TRBV18 to TRBJ2-3, with 8 bases fitting TRBD2. Germline V gives CDR1 KGHSH, CDR2 LQKENI. J gave up 3 bases and V 3 bases, and 8 bases lay outside the gene matches. CDR3 size: 16 residues. As DNA, the CDR3 is TGTGCCAGCTCACCCCCGGGAGGGCCTAGGACAGATACGCAGTATTTT. Translating it yields CASSPPGGPRTDTQYF.

This chain links TRBV28 with TRBJ2-7; TRBD2 matches 8 bases. This CDR3 region has 14 residues. CDR1 and CDR2 (germline): MDHEN, SYDVKM. The trim removed 10 bases at V and 2 bases at J, leaving 10 bases unmatched. The DNA for the CDR3 is TGTGCCAATCAAGAGCGGGAGCCTCCCTACGAGCAGTACTTC. Its protein product is CANQEREPPYEQYF.

As regards this clone: A clone one base away is much larger, so this may be a read error. The chain carries TRBV7-2 and TRBJ1-1; D call uncertain. This CDR3 spans 13 amino acids. V lost 2 bases, J lost 3 bases, and 7 bases lay in between. Germline CDR1 SGHTA, CDR2 FQGNSA. CDR3 DNA sequence: TGTGCCAGCAGCTTATGGGAGGACACTGAAGCTTTCTTT. It yields the protein CASSLWEDTEAFF. Filled out from reference TRBV7-2 and TRBJ1-1, the complete variable domain reads GAGVSQSPSNKVTEKGKDVELRCDPISGHTALYWYRQSLGQGLEFLIYFQGNSAPDKSGLPSDRFSAERTGGSVSTLTIQRTQQEDSAVYLCASSLWEDTEAFFGQGTRLTVV.

This sequence joins TRBV19 and TRBJ2-7; D is unresolved. Per the germline V gene, CDR1 is LNHDA and CDR2 is SQIVND (reference sequence). The length of the CDR3 is 14 residues. V shed 8 bases and J shed 2 bases, with 16 bases lying between them. CDR3 in DNA: TGTGCCAGTGCGACCGGTGGGGTGCCCTACGAGCAGTACTTC. Translated, it gives CASATGGVPYEQYF.

The CDR3 DNA is TGCAGCGTTGTAACCCCGGCACCCTACTACGAGCAGTACTTC. Amino acids: CSVVTPAPYYEQYF. The rearrangement uses TRBV29-1 and TRBJ2-5; D not certain. The J call is uncertain, as TRBJ2-7 better fits the DNA end. The germline V gene encodes CDR1 SQVTM and CDR2 ANQGSEA. The CDR3 has 14 residues.

Worth noting for this clone: Additional DNA sequences in this sample encode the identical CDR3. The chain has TRBV19 and TRBJ2-5, with D unresolved. The CDR3 loop spans 13 amino acids. The germline CDR1 and CDR2 sequences are LNHDA and SQIVND (reference sequence). Trimming took 8 bases from V and 1 from J, leaving 11 bases between them. The CDR3 DNA reads TGTGCCAGTTCGATGGGCATCCAAGAGACCCAGTACTTC. Its translation: CASSMGIQETQYF.

The chain carries TRBV19 and TRBJ1-2; 9 bases line up with TRBD1. Per the germline V gene, CDR1 is LNHDA and CDR2 is SQIVND (reference sequence). The CDR3 has 14 residues. The V and J ends lost 6 bases and 4 bases, in that order; junction bases with no gene match: 6. The CDR3 loop is CASSHRGRSYGYTF. The CDR3 DNA sequence: TGTGCCAGTAGCCACAGGGGGCGAAGCTATGGCTACACCTTC.

This clone was recorded only once. This chain connects TRBV7-6 to TRBJ2-5; 10 nucleotides line up with TRBD1. Germline V gene data show CDR1 as SGHVS and CDR2 as FNYEAQ. CDR3 length: 15 residues. Trimming cost V 2 bases and J 7 bases; bases outside gene matches: 7. CDR3 amino acids: CASSLRTGGVGTQYF. CDR3 nucleotide sequence: TGTGCCAGCAGCTTACGGACAGGGGGTGTTGGGACCCAGTACTTC. Full variable domain (rest looked up from reference TRBV7-6 and TRBJ2-5): GAGVSQSPRYKVTKRGQDVALRCDPISGHVSLYWYRQALGQGPEFLTYFNYEAQQDKSGLPNDRFSAERPEGSISTLTIQRTEQRDSAMYRCASSLRTGGVGTQYFGPGTRLLVL.